The 24 T cell receptor beta chains given below trace back to one sample, sequenced in a study of blood T cell repertoires in COVID-19. Here immunoSEQ multiplex PCR was the method, and the copy in TCRdb shows in-frame clones only, minus some. Here the sample spans some 11,000 clones, roughly 80% being singletons. Sequencing input: peripheral blood. The origin of the receptors is an older woman with acute or convalescent COVID-19.

This clone was recorded only once. CDR3 bases: TGTGCCAGCAGCTTGCTTGGCAGGGAGGACTATGGCTACACCTTC. It encodes CASSLLGREDYGYTF. J is TRBJ1-2 and V is TRBV5-4, with D perhaps TRBD1 (5 bases). The CDR3 is made up of 15 amino acids. Trimming pared 1 base from V and 3 bases from J, leaving 13 bases between. Germline CDR1 and CDR2: SGHNT and YYREEE (reference sequence).

The chain couples TRBV30 to TRBJ1-2, with a weak D call TRBD1 (5 bases). V lost 2 bases and J lost 4, with 11 bases in between. The length of the CDR3 is 13 residues. Germline V gene lookup returns CDR1 GTSNPN and CDR2 SVGIG (reference sequence). CDR3 sequence (DNA): TGTGCCTGGAGTCCGGGGGGAGGCTATGGCTACACCTTC. Its protein is CAWSPGGGYGYTF.

The chain has TRBV19 and TRBJ1-2, with TRBD1 identical over 9 bases. From germline, CDR1 is LNHDA and CDR2 SQIVND (reference sequence). V shed 6 bases and J 4 bases; nucleotides not matched to a gene: 12. The CDR3 has 16 amino acids. CDR3: CASSRRTGDAVYGYTF. The CDR3 bases are TGTGCCAGTAGCAGGAGGACAGGGGACGCCGTCTATGGCTACACCTTC.

A single count supports this clone. The chain carries TRBV9 and TRBJ2-5, with TRBD2 identical over 8 bases. This CDR3 is 15 amino acids long. From germline, CDR1 is SGDLS and CDR2 YYNGEE. Trimming cost V 4 bases and J 5 bases; bases outside gene matches: 10. CDR3 coding DNA: TGTGCCAGCAGCTCCTACGGGGGGGTCCTGGAGACCCAGTACTTC. It translates to CASSSYGGVLETQYF.

This rearrangement joins TRBV4-1 to TRBJ2-7, with D tentatively TRBD1 (6 bases). Germline CDR1 is MGHRA and CDR2 is YSYEKL. The CDR3 is 16 amino acids. Trimming removed 0 bases at V and 3 bases at J, with 15 bases between. CDR3 bases: TGCGCCAGCAGCCAAGATATGTTGAGGGGACACTACGAGCAGTACTTC. Translating gives CASSQDMLRGHYEQYF.

J is TRBJ2-1 and V is TRBV11-2; D is perhaps TRBD2 (6 bases). The CDR3 runs 18 residues. Germline V gene lookup returns CDR1 SGHAT and CDR2 FQNNGV. Trimming shortened V by 2 bases and J by 0 bases, and 17 bases separated the two germline ends. CDR3 sequence reads: CASSLSRGLYISYNEQFF. As DNA, the CDR3 is TGTGCCAGCAGCTTATCGCGGGGACTTTATATCTCCTACAATGAGCAGTTCTTC.

J is TRBJ1-3 and V is TRBV9; TRBD1 might be the D (5 bases). Germline CDR1 is SGDLS and CDR2 is YYNGEE. V was pared by 3 bases and J by 4 bases, with 11 bases between. CDR3 length equals 14 residues. Here the CDR3 DNA reads TGTGCCAGCAGCGCGGGGGGGTTCGGAAACACCATATATTTT. Amino acid sequence: CASSAGGFGNTIYF.

The J gene is TRBJ1-2, the V gene TRBV4-2, with 8 bases that match TRBD1. Germline-derived CDR1 and CDR2 are LGHNA and YNFKEQ. After removal of 5 bases from V and 2 bases from J, the junction contained 4 bases not matched to a gene. The CDR3 has 14 amino acids. CDR3 nucleotide sequence: TGTGCCAGCAGCACACAGGGGGAGAACTATGGCTACACCTTC. Amino acid sequence: CASSTQGENYGYTF.

J is TRBJ2-3 and V is TRBV18; 8 bases line up with TRBD2. With V trimmed by 5 bases and J by 11 bases, 18 bases remained unmatched. The CDR3 has 16 residues. Germline CDR1 reads KGHSH; CDR2 reads LQKENI. CDR3 in amino acids: CASSNSGTSILTVQYF. The CDR3 nucleotides read TGTGCCAGCTCAAACTCCGGGACTAGTATCCTTACTGTGCAGTATTTT.

The J gene is TRBJ2-2, the V gene TRBV15; TRBD1 aligns across 8 bases. Germline assignment: CDR1 LNHNV and CDR2 YYDKDF (reference sequence). The CDR3 length is 17 residues. V was clipped by 0 bases and J by 8 bases; unmatched bases: 11. The DNA of the CDR3 is TGTGCCACCAGCAGAGATTCCGGGACAGGAGCGAGAGGGGAGCTGTTTTTT. Its protein is CATSRDSGTGARGELFF.

This clone has more than one count but fewer than ten. V usage is TRBV18 and J usage is TRBJ2-1; TRBD1 is a possible D gene (6 bases). The CDR3 sequence is 14 residues long. Trimming stripped 6 bases from V and 10 bases from J, with 19 bases between. CDR1 KGHSH and CDR2 LQKENI come from the germline V gene. The CDR3 loop is CASSATTGPGEQFF. CDR3 in DNA: TGTGCCAGCTCCGCGACTACAGGGCCTGGGGAGCAGTTCTTC.

The table lists this clone with a count of one. V gene TRBV30 combines with J gene TRBJ2-2; TRBD1 aligns across 9 bases. Germline trimming cut 7 bases from V and 5 bases from J; bases unmatched to any gene: 11. Germline V gene lookup returns CDR1 GTSNPN and CDR2 SVGIG (reference sequence). The CDR3 has 15 residues. CDR3 residues: CASLGQGLRTGELFF. The CDR3 DNA reads as TGTGCCTCCCTGGGACAGGGACTCCGGACCGGGGAGCTGTTTTTT.

This chain joins TRBV12-3 or TRBV12-4 and TRBJ1-5; unclear D gene. With 6 bases removed from V and 0 bases from J, the gap between germline ends came to 6 bases. CDR3 length equals 13 residues. For the CDR3, the DNA is TGTGCCAGCAGCACTTCTAGCAATCAGCCCCAGCATTTT. It yields the protein CASSTSSNQPQHF.

V and J are TRBV30 and TRBJ2-6; D possibly corresponds to TRBD2 (5 bases). Trimming took off 1 base at V and 1 base at J, with 5 bases between the two ends. This CDR3 region has 14 residues. CDR1 GTSNPN and CDR2 SVGIG come from the germline V gene (reference sequence). The CDR3 loop reads CAWSGGSGANVLTF. The CDR3 nucleotides are TGTGCCTGGAGTGGAGGGTCTGGGGCCAACGTCCTGACTTTC.

V gene TRBV5-6 combines with J gene TRBJ1-1; a possible D gene is TRBD1 (6 bases). The CDR3 covers 15 residues. V dropped 4 bases and J dropped 4 bases, with 17 bases sitting between them. Germline CDR1 SGHDT, CDR2 YYEEEE. CDR3 sequence: CASSQRTGMGTEAFF. As DNA, the CDR3 is TGTGCCAGCAGCCAAAGAACAGGGATGGGCACTGAAGCTTTCTTT.

This chain's CDR3 is CASSLGRTENTEAFF. The CDR3 nucleotides read TGCGCCAGCAGCTTGGGGAGGACAGAAAACACTGAAGCTTTCTTT. This chain joins TRBV5-1 and TRBJ1-1, with D possibly matching TRBD1 (6 bases). Per germline, CDR1 SGHRS and CDR2 YFSETQ. The CDR3 runs 15 residues. The V gene lost 0 bases and the J gene lost 2 bases, with 11 bases spanning the gap.

The V and J genes are TRBV5-1 and TRBJ2-2; 7 nucleotides agree with TRBD2. There are 16 residues in the CDR3. CDR1 is SGHRS, CDR2 YFSETQ, per germline. V dropped 0 bases and J dropped 1; count of bases not matched to a gene: 3. CDR3 region: CASSLGGGENTGELFF. CDR3 nucleotides: TGCGCCAGCAGCTTGGGCGGGGGAGAGAACACCGGGGAGCTGTTTTTT.

The CDR3 nucleotides read TGTGCCAGCAGTTTAACCCCGACAGGTGTAGGAGGGACCCAGTACTTC. Its protein product is CASSLTPTGVGGTQYF. The chain has TRBV27 and TRBJ2-5; possible D gene TRBD1, 6 bases. This CDR3 has 16 amino acids. Germline CDR1 and CDR2: MNHEY and SMNVEV (reference sequence). The V end was cut by 2 bases, the J end by 7 bases, with 20 bases between.

The chain joins TRBV30 to TRBJ2-5; 15 bases are a match to TRBD2. Germline loops: CDR1 GTSNPN, CDR2 SVGIG (reference sequence). The CDR3 consists of 18 residues. V trimming: 4 bases; J trimming: 1 base; junction bases outside the gene matches: 10. For the CDR3, the DNA is TGTGCCTGGACCATCGGGACTAGCGGGGGGCTATCCCAAGAGACCCAGTACTTC. This codes for CAWTIGTSGGLSQETQYF.

The chain is built from TRBV29-1 and TRBJ1-1; 9 bases match TRBD1. The CDR3 sequence is 13 residues long. Per germline, CDR1 SQVTM and CDR2 ANQGSEA. The ends lost 8 bases at V and 4 bases at J; junction bases unmatched: 8. CDR3 nucleotides: TGCAGCTCCTCGACAGGGGGAGGCACTGAAGCTTTCTTT. Protein: CSSSTGGGTEAFF.

The chain links TRBV28 to TRBJ2-7, with D unresolved. Trimming cost V 5 bases and J 3 bases, with 5 bases left between them. CDR3 length: 11 amino acids. Germline V gives CDR1 MDHEN, CDR2 SYDVKM. The CDR3 protein is CASSVNYEQYF. In DNA, the CDR3 is TGTGCCAGCAGTGTCAACTACGAGCAGTACTTC.

The J gene is TRBJ2-1, the V gene TRBV5-4; no firm D call. V lost 0 bases, J lost 6 bases, and 7 bases lay in between. Germline CDR1 SGHNT, CDR2 YYREEE (reference sequence). This CDR3 has 13 residues. CDR3 in amino acids: CASSLGIGNEQFF. The CDR3 DNA sequence: TGTGCCAGCAGCTTGGGTATCGGCAATGAGCAGTTCTTC.

The chain links TRBV5-1 to TRBJ2-3; D is perhaps TRBD1 (5 bases). The CDR3 totals 15 residues. Germline CDR1 is SGHRS and CDR2 is YFSETQ. Trimming removed 4 bases from V and 2 bases from J, with 14 bases in between. The CDR3 reads CASSDDTGTTDTQYF. The CDR3 DNA follows: TGCGCCAGCAGCGACGATACAGGAACCACAGATACGCAGTATTTT.

The J gene is TRBJ1-1, the V gene TRBV20-1; D is unclear. The germline V gene has CDR1 DFQATT and CDR2 SNEGSKA (reference sequence). V was pared by 6 bases and J by 7 bases, with 9 bases between. The CDR3 is 10 residues long. The CDR3 here is CSARKIEAFF. The CDR3 nucleotides read TGCAGTGCCCGTAAAATTGAAGCTTTCTTT.